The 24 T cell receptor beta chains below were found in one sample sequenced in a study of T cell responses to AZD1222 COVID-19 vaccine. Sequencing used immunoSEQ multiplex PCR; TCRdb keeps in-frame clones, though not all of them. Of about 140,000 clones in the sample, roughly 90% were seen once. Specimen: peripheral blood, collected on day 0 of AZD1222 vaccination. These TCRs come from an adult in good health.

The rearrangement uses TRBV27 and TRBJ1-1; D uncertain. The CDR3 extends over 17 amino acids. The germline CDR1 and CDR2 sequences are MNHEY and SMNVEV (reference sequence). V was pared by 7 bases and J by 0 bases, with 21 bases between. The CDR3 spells CASNSNRATRMNTEAFF. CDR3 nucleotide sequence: TGTGCCAGCAACTCTAACCGGGCCACAAGGATGAACACTGAAGCTTTCTTT.

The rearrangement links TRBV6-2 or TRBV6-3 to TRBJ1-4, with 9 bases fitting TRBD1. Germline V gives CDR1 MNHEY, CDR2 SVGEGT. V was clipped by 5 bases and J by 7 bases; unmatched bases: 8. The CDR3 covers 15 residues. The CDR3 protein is CASSHGTGYSEKLFF. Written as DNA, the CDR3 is TGTGCCAGCAGTCACGGGACAGGGTACAGTGAAAAACTGTTTTTT.

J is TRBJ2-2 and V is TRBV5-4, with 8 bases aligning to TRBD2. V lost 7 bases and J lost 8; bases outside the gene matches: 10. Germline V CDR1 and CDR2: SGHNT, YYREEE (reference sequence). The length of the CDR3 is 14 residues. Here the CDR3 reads CASSQRELAGELFF. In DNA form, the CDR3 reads TGTGCCAGCTCTCAGCGGGAGTTAGCTGGGGAGCTGTTTTTT.

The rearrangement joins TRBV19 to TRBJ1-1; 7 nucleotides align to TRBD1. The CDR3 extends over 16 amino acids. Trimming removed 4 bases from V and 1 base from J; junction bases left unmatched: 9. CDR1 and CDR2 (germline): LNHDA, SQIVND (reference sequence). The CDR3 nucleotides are TGTGCCAGTAGTAAGAGACTGACAGGGACGAACACTGAAGCTTTCTTT. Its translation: CASSKRLTGTNTEAFF.

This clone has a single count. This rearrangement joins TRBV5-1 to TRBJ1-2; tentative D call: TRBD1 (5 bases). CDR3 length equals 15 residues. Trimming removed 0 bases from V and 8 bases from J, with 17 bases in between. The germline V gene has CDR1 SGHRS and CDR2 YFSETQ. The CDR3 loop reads CASSLVVQGRGGYTF. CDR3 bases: TGCGCCAGCAGCTTGGTGGTCCAGGGTCGAGGCGGCTACACCTTC.

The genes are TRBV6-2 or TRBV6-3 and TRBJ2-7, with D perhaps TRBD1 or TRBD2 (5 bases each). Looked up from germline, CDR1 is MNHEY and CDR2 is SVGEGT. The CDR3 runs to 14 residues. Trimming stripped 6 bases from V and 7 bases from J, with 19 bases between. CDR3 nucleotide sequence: TGTGCCAGCAGCATAAGTGGGGGTTTACGGGAGCAGTACTTC. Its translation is CASSISGGLREQYF.

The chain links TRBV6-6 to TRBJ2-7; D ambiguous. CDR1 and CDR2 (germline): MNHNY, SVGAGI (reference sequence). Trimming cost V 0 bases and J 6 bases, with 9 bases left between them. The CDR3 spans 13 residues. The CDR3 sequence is CASSYSELGEQYF. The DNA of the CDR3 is TGTGCCAGCAGTTACTCGGAGCTGGGCGAGCAGTACTTC.

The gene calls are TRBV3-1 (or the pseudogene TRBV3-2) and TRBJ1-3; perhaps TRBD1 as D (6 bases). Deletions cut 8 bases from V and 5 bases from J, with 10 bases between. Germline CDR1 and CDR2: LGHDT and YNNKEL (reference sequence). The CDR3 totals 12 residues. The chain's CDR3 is CASGGYRNTIYF. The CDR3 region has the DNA TGTGCCAGCGGGGGCTACAGAAACACCATATATTTT.

The CDR3 region has the DNA TGTGCCAGCAGTTTAGGGTACCTACTGGAGGAGCAGTACTTC. This encodes CASSLGYLLEEQYF. The chain carries TRBV28 and TRBJ2-7, with D unresolved. Trimming removed 2 bases at V and 7 bases at J, with 15 bases between. Germline values: CDR1 MDHEN, CDR2 SYDVKM. The CDR3 has 14 residues. Supplemented by reference TRBV28 and TRBJ2-7, the full variable domain reads DVKVTQSSRYLVKRTGEKVFLECVQDMDHENMFWYRQDPGLGLRLIYFSYDVKMKEKGDIPEGYSVSREKKERFSLILESASTNQTSMYLCASSLGYLLEEQYFGPGTRLTVT.

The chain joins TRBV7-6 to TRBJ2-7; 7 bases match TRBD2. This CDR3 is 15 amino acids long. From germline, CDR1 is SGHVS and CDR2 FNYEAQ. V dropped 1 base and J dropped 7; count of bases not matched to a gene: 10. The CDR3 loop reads CASSLGLAAGREQYF. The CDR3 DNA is TGTGCCAGCAGCTTAGGACTAGCTGCGGGGAGGGAGCAGTACTTC.

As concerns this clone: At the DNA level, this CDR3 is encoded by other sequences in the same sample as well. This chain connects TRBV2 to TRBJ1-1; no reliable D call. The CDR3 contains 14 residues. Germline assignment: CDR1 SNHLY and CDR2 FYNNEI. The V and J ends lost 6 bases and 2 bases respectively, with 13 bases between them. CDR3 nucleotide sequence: TGTGCCAGCAGGTGGGCAGGACCCAACACTGAAGCTTTCTTT. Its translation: CASRWAGPNTEAFF.

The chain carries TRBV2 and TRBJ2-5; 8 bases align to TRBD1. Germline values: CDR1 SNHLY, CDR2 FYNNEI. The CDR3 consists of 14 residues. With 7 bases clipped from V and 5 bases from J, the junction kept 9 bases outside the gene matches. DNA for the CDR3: TGTGCCAGCAAGGACCAGGGGGCCGGGGAGACCCAGTACTTC. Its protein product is CASKDQGAGETQYF.

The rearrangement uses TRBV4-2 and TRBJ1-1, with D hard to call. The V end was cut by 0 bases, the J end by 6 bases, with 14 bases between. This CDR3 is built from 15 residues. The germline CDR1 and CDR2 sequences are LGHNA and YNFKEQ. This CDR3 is CASSQDRSVLPEAFF. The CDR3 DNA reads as TGTGCCAGCAGCCAAGACCGATCGGTCCTCCCTGAAGCTTTCTTT.

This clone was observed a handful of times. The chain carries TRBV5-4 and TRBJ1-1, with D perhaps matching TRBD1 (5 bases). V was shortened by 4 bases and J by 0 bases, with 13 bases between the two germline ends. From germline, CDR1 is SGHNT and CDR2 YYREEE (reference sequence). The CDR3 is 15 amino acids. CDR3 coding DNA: TGTGCCAGCAGCCCGACAGAGGGTTTGAACACTGAAGCTTTCTTT. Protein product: CASSPTEGLNTEAFF.

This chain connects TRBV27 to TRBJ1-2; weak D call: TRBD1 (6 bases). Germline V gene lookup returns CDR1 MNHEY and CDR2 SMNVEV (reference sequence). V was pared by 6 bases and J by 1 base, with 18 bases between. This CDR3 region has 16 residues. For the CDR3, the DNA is TGTGCCAGCAGCCCGGGGGGCCGTCTGGGTAACTATGGCTACACCTTC. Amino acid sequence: CASSPGGRLGNYGYTF.

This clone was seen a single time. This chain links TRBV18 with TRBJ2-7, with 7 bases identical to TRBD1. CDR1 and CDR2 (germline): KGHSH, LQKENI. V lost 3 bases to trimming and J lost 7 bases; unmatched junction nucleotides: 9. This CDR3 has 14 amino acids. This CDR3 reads CASSPGTDSQEQYF. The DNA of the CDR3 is TGTGCCAGCTCACCCGGGACAGATTCCCAGGAGCAGTACTTC.

The CDR3 protein is CASSPGINQPQHF. The CDR3 nucleotides are TGTGCCAGCAGCCCGGGGATCAATCAGCCCCAGCATTTT. The rearrangement uses TRBV13 and TRBJ1-5, with D unresolved. The CDR3 is 13 amino acids. Germline values: CDR1 PRHDT, CDR2 FYEKMQ (reference sequence). Trimming removed 5 bases at V and 3 bases at J, with 8 bases between.

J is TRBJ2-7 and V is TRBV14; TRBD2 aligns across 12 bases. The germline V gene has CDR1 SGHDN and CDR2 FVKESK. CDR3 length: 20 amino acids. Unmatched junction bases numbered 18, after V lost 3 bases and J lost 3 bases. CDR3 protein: CASSQGRTSGKGSWDYEQYF. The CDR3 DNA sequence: TGTGCCAGCAGCCAGGGGCGGACTAGCGGGAAGGGTAGCTGGGACTACGAGCAGTACTTC.

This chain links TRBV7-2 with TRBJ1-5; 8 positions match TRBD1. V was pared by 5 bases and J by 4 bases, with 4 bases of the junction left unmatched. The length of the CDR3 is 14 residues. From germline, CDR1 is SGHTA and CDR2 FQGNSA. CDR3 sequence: CASSRTGRNQPQHF. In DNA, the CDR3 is TGTGCCAGCAGCCGGACAGGGCGAAATCAGCCCCAGCATTTT.

The CDR3 spells CASSHYLSGLWNEQFF. The DNA for the CDR3 is TGTGCCAGCAGCCACTATTTGTCGGGGCTCTGGAATGAGCAGTTCTTC. The V call is TRBV3-1 (or the pseudogene TRBV3-2), the J call TRBJ2-1; perhaps D is TRBD1 or TRBD2 (5 bases each). The CDR3 consists of 16 residues. CDR1 LGHDT and CDR2 YNNKEL come from the germline V gene (reference sequence). Trimming cost V 3 bases and J 7 bases, with 19 bases left between them.

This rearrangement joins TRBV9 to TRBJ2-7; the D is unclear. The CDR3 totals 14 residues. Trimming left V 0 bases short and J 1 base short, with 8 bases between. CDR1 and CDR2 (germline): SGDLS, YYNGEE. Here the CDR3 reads CASSVGSSSYEQYF. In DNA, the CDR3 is TGTGCCAGCAGCGTAGGATCCAGTTCCTACGAGCAGTACTTC.

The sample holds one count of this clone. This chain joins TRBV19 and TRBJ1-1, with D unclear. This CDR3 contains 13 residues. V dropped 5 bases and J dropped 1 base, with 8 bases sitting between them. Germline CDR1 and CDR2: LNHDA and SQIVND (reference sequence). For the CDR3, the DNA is TGTGCCAGTAGTCTCGGCGGGAACACTGAAGCTTTCTTT. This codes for CASSLGGNTEAFF.

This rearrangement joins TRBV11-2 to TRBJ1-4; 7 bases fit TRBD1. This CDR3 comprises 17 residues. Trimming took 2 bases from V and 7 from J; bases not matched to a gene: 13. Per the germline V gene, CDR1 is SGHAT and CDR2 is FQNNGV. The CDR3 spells CASSLIWTGYLGEKLFF. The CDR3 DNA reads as TGTGCCAGCAGCTTAATCTGGACAGGATACCTTGGTGAAAAACTGTTTTTT.

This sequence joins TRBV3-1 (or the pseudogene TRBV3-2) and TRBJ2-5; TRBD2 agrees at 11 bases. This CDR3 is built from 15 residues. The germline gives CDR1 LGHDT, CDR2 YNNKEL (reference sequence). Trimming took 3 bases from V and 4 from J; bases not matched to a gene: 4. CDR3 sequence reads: CASSHLAGGGETQYF. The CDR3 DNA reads TGTGCCAGCAGCCATTTAGCGGGAGGGGGAGAGACCCAGTACTTC.